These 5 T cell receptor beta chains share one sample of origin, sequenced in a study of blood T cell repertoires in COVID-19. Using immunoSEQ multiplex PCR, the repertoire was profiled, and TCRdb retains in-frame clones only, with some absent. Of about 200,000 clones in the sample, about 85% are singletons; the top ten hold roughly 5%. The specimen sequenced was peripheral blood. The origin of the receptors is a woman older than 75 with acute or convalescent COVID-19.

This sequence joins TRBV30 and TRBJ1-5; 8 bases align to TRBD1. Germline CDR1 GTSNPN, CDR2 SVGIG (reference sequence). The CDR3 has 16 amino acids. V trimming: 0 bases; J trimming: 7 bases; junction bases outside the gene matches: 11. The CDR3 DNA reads TGTGCCTGGAGTGTATATACAGGGGGGGTGCGCCAGCCCCAGCATTTT. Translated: CAWSVYTGGVRQPQHF.

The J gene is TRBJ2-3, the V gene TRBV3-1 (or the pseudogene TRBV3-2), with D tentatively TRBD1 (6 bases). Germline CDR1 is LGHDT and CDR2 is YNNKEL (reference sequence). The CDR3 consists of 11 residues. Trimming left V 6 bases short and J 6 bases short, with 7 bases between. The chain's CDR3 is CASRDRDTQYF. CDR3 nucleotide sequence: TGTGCCAGCAGAGACAGGGATACGCAGTATTTT.

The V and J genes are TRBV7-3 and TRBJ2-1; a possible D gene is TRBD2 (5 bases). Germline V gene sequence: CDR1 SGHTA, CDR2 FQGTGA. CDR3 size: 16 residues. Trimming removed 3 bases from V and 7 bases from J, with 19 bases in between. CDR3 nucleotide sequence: TGTGCCAGCAGCTTGTTGGCGGGTCCCGTGGAAAATGAGCAGTTCTTC. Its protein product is CASSLLAGPVENEQFF.

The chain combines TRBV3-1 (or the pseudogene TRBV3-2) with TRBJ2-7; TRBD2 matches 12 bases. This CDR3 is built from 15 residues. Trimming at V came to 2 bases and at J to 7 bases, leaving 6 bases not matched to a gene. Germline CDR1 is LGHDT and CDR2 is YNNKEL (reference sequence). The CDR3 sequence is CASSQLAGGPWEQYF. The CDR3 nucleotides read TGTGCCAGCAGCCAACTAGCGGGAGGGCCTTGGGAGCAGTACTTC.

The CDR3 DNA sequence: TGTGCCAGCAGTCTAATGGCTCTTGCTCAGGATGGCTACACCTTC. Translated: CASSLMALAQDGYTF. This sequence joins TRBV6-5 and TRBJ1-2; D call uncertain. The CDR3 spans 15 residues. The V and J ends lost 5 bases and 6 bases respectively, with 19 bases between them. Germline CDR1 reads MNHEY; CDR2 reads SVGAGI.